This TCR beta chain was recovered during a study of blood T cell repertoires in COVID-19. At the level of the study: Sites across the United States, Italy and Spain contributed samples from acute and convalescent COVID-19. Sources were T cells, B-cell-depleted T cells, or PBMCs; the material itself was cDNA or gDNA.

In the source study's methods: Amplifying reference gene primers gave estimates of nucleated cell counts. Profiled with immunoSEQ multiplex PCR; TCRdb holds only in-frame clones, not every one. The V and J calls and clone size come from that table; D and trimming were worked out from the DNA. There are under 250,000 clones in the sample; roughly 84% occur only once, and approximately 4.8% lies in the top ten. The length of the CDR3 is 14 residues. CDR1 and CDR2 from the germline V gene are SGDLS and YYNGEE. V was pared by 3 bases and J by 7 bases, with 6 bases of the junction left unmatched. This receptor was identified in a man aged 50 or older with active or convalescent COVID-19. Specimen: peripheral blood. The V and J genes are TRBV9 and TRBJ2-2; 7 nucleotides match TRBD1. CDR3 nucleotide sequence: TGTGCCAGCAGCGAGGGGGCGCGGAACGGGGAGCTGTTTTTT. Translated: CASSEGARNGELFF.